The 32 T cell receptor beta chains reported below all come from one sample, sequenced in a study of blood T cell repertoires in COVID-19. Sequencing was performed with immunoSEQ multiplex PCR; in TCRdb, only in-frame clones are kept and a portion is missing. Of over 250,000 clones listed, 70% to 90% were seen once; the top ten hold around 2%. Source material: PBMCs or T cells enriched from blood (not recorded which). The source of these receptors is a woman in her sixties or seventies in a cohort exposed to, infected with or recovered from COVID-19 (not recorded which).

The chain joins TRBV7-8 to TRBJ1-3; D might be TRBD1 (5 bases). Germline V gives CDR1 SGHVS, CDR2 FQNEAQ. The CDR3 sequence is 19 residues long. Deletions cut 1 base from V and 2 bases from J, with 21 bases between. CDR3 in DNA: TGTGCCAGCAGCTTAGTGTACTTAGACAGTTGGACAACTGGAAACACCATATATTTT. Its translation: CASSLVYLDSWTTGNTIYF.

In regard to this clone: The sample has other DNA sequences that encode this CDR3 too. The chain joins TRBV5-1 to TRBJ1-1, with TRBD1 matching 7 bases. This CDR3 region has 14 residues. Trimming cost V 0 bases and J 1 base; bases outside gene matches: 0. Per the germline V gene, CDR1 is SGHRS and CDR2 is YFSETQ. CDR3 in amino acids: CASSLAGGNTEAFF. The DNA of the CDR3 is TGCGCCAGCAGCTTGGCAGGGGGGAACACTGAAGCTTTCTTT.

V is TRBV4-1 and J is TRBJ2-7; 12 bases line up with TRBD2. Germline trimming cut 1 base from V and 1 base from J; bases unmatched to any gene: 5. The CDR3 runs 17 residues. Germline CDR1 and CDR2: MGHRA and YSYEKL. CDR3 sequence: CASSQGGLAGFSYEQYF. In DNA form, the CDR3 reads TGCGCCAGCAGCCAAGGTGGACTAGCGGGATTTTCCTACGAGCAGTACTTC.

The V gene is TRBV14, the J gene TRBJ2-1; D is possibly TRBD2 (6 bases). This CDR3 has 16 residues. CDR1 and CDR2 (germline): SGHDN, FVKESK. The V end lost 3 bases, the J end lost 2 bases, and 14 bases lay between the germline ends. In DNA form, the CDR3 reads TGTGCCAGCAGCCAGTACGGGAGTCGGGCCTACAATGAGCAGTTCTTC. Translation gives CASSQYGSRAYNEQFF.

This sequence joins TRBV6-5 and TRBJ2-3, with 10 bases lining up with TRBD2. After removal of 6 bases from V and 7 bases from J, the junction contained 7 bases not matched to a gene. This CDR3 is 14 amino acids long. Per the germline V gene, CDR1 is MNHEY and CDR2 is SVGAGI. The CDR3 spells CASREREGAYTQYF. CDR3 in DNA: TGTGCCAGCAGGGAGCGGGAGGGCGCGTATACGCAGTATTTT.

V usage is TRBV7-2 and J usage is TRBJ2-7; possible D gene TRBD1, 6 bases. Germline CDR1 and CDR2: SGHTA and FQGNSA. The CDR3 runs 14 residues. V was cut by 1 base and J by 2 bases, with 9 bases left in between. For the CDR3, the DNA is TGTGCCAGCAGCTTAGTACAGGGTCCCTACGAGCAGTACTTC. This gives the protein CASSLVQGPYEQYF. Using reference TRBV7-2 and TRBJ2-7 for the parts outside the CDR3, the full variable domain is GAGVSQSPSNKVTEKGKDVELRCDPISGHTALYWYRQSLGQGLEFLIYFQGNSAPDKSGLPSDRFSAERTGGSVSTLTIQRTQQEDSAVYLCASSLVQGPYEQYFGPGTRLTVT.

The genes are TRBV2 and TRBJ1-1, with 7 bases matching TRBD1. J gave up 4 bases and V 6 bases, and 5 bases lay outside the gene matches. The CDR3 extends over 13 amino acids. Germline assignment: CDR1 SNHLY and CDR2 FYNNEI. The chain's CDR3 is CASREYRGTEAFF. CDR3 bases: TGTGCCAGCAGGGAATACAGGGGCACTGAAGCTTTCTTT.

The CDR3 loop is CASRPTSNYGYTF. The CDR3 DNA reads as TGTGCCAGCAGACCGACAAGTAACTATGGCTACACCTTC. V is TRBV27 and J is TRBJ1-2; D ambiguous. The CDR3 consists of 13 residues. Trimming left V 6 bases short and J 1 base short, with 9 bases between. Germline CDR1 reads MNHEY; CDR2 reads SMNVEV (reference sequence).

As regards this clone: The sample holds other DNA sequences that translate to the same CDR3. CDR3 loop: CASSLEQNFDGYTF. As DNA, the CDR3 is TGCGCCAGCAGCTTGGAACAGAACTTCGATGGCTACACCTTC. V gene TRBV5-1 combines with J gene TRBJ1-2; the D is unclear. CDR1 is SGHRS and CDR2 is YFSETQ in the germline V gene. V was trimmed by 0 bases and J by 6 bases, leaving 12 bases between them. The CDR3 contains 14 residues.

The rearrangement links TRBV6-5 to TRBJ2-2, with D unclear. V lost 0 bases and J 1 base, leaving 3 bases between the germline ends. The CDR3 spans 14 residues. Germline CDR1 and CDR2: MNHEY and SVGAGI. The CDR3 region is CASSYSRNTGELFF. The CDR3, as DNA: TGTGCCAGCAGTTACTCTAGGAACACCGGGGAGCTGTTTTTT.

The rearrangement uses TRBV5-1 and TRBJ2-5, with TRBD2 matching over 9 bases. The CDR3 is 16 amino acids. Trimming took 0 bases from V and 3 from J; bases not matched to a gene: 6. Germline V gene sequence: CDR1 SGHRS, CDR2 YFSETQ. Written as DNA, the CDR3 is TGCGCCAGCAGCTTGGCGGCGGGAGGGCCTGAAGAGACCCAGTACTTC. Protein product: CASSLAAGGPEETQYF.

The chain links TRBV24-1 to TRBJ2-1; D perhaps matches TRBD1 (6 bases). V dropped 3 bases and J dropped 0 bases, with 14 bases sitting between them. Germline values: CDR1 KGHDR, CDR2 SFDVKD. This CDR3 comprises 17 residues. The chain's CDR3 is CATSDKFNRVSYNEQFF. CDR3 in DNA: TGTGCCACCAGTGATAAATTTAACAGGGTCTCCTACAATGAGCAGTTCTTC.

This chain uses TRBV5-5 with TRBJ2-3, with 10 bases lining up with TRBD2. V was pared by 0 bases and J by 5 bases, with 3 bases of the junction left unmatched. The CDR3 extends over 15 amino acids. Germline-derived CDR1 and CDR2 are SGHKS and YYEKEE (reference sequence). The CDR3, as DNA: TGTGCCAGCAGCTTGGGACTAGCGGGTCTAGATACGCAGTATTTT. It specifies CASSLGLAGLDTQYF.

The chain joins TRBV6-4 to TRBJ1-3; D ambiguous. CDR1 is MRHNA, CDR2 SNTAGT, per germline. CDR3 length equals 17 residues. V was pared by 2 bases and J by 6 bases, with 20 bases between. The CDR3 reads CASSDPRFSRKENTIYF. The CDR3 nucleotides read TGTGCCAGCAGTGACCCCCGGTTTTCCCGCAAAGAAAACACCATATATTTT.

The CDR3 bases are TGTGCCAGTAGTAGAACAGGGGCAGCGCGCACAGATACGCAGTATTTT. Residues: CASSRTGAARTDTQYF. The chain employs TRBV19 and TRBJ2-3, with 7 nucleotides matching TRBD1. This CDR3 has 16 residues. J gave up 1 base and V 4 bases, and 8 bases lay outside the gene matches. Germline-derived CDR1 and CDR2 are LNHDA and SQIVND (reference sequence).

The chain recombines TRBV4-1 with TRBJ1-5, with D maybe TRBD1 (5 bases). Germline-derived CDR1 and CDR2 are MGHRA and YSYEKL. This CDR3 contains 19 residues. The ends were cut back, 0 bases at V and 1 base at J, with 19 bases in the middle. The CDR3: CASSQDQGRQGKSNQPQHF. The CDR3 DNA reads TGCGCCAGCAGCCAAGATCAAGGAAGGCAGGGCAAGAGCAATCAGCCCCAGCATTTT.

The chain links TRBV6-5 to TRBJ2-5; 7 nucleotides agree with TRBD1. The CDR3 covers 14 residues. J was trimmed by 4 bases and V by 2 bases; bases with no gene match: 4. Germline V gene sequence: CDR1 MNHEY, CDR2 SVGAGI. CDR3 loop: CASSYVQGIETQYF. DNA for the CDR3: TGTGCCAGCAGTTACGTACAGGGGATAGAGACCCAGTACTTC.

The chain combines TRBV28 with TRBJ1-4; D not resolved. The CDR3 spans 17 residues. Germline assignment: CDR1 MDHEN and CDR2 SYDVKM. The V end lost 1 base, the J end lost 0 bases, and 12 bases lay between the germline ends. The DNA of the CDR3 is TGTGCCAGCAGTTTATTTCCGGGAAAGGCAACTAATGAAAAACTGTTTTTT. Protein product: CASSLFPGKATNEKLFF.

V and J are TRBV2 and TRBJ2-2; 7 nucleotides agree with TRBD1. J was trimmed by 0 bases and V by 7 bases; bases with no gene match: 2. The CDR3 sequence is 14 residues long. Per germline, CDR1 SNHLY and CDR2 FYNNEI. The CDR3 loop reads CASTTGANTGELFF. Here the CDR3 DNA reads TGTGCCAGCACTACAGGGGCGAACACCGGGGAGCTGTTTTTT.

The chain employs TRBV11-2 and TRBJ2-3; possibly TRBD2 for D (6 bases). Germline V gene sequence: CDR1 SGHAT, CDR2 FQNNGV. The CDR3 covers 15 residues. V lost 3 bases, J lost 0 bases, and 10 bases lay in between. CDR3 in amino acids: CASSLDYASTDTQYF. The CDR3, as DNA: TGTGCCAGCAGCTTGGACTACGCTAGCACAGATACGCAGTATTTT.

Points on this clone: Other DNA sequences within the sample encode an identical CDR3. This rearrangement joins TRBV6-4 to TRBJ1-2; 10 bases are shared with TRBD1. The CDR3 has 14 amino acids. Per the germline V gene, CDR1 is MRHNA and CDR2 is SNTAGT. V shed 4 bases and J 8 bases; nucleotides not matched to a gene: 7. The CDR3 DNA sequence: TGTGCCAGCAGTGCGGGACAGGGGAATTACGGCTACACCTTC. As protein: CASSAGQGNYGYTF.

The chain joins TRBV28 to TRBJ2-7, with 7 bases identical to TRBD2. This CDR3 has 15 amino acids. Germline V lookup: CDR1 MDHEN, CDR2 SYDVKM. Trimming removed 2 bases from V and 2 bases from J; junction bases left unmatched: 6. The CDR3 is CASSLGSGFTYEQYF. The CDR3 DNA follows: TGTGCCAGCAGTTTAGGTAGCGGGTTCACCTACGAGCAGTACTTC.

The chain employs TRBV2 and TRBJ1-5; 8 positions match TRBD1. J gave up 6 bases and V 6 bases, and 7 bases lay outside the gene matches. Germline loops: CDR1 SNHLY, CDR2 FYNNEI. This CDR3 has 14 amino acids. The CDR3 sequence: CASSPGQGRQPQHF. The CDR3 DNA follows: TGTGCCAGCAGCCCCGGACAGGGTCGTCAGCCCCAGCATTTT.

The chain combines TRBV10-3 with TRBJ2-1; 11 positions match TRBD1. The CDR3 runs to 16 residues. Germline CDR1 is ENHRY and CDR2 is SYGVKD. Germline trimming cut 2 bases from V and 3 bases from J; bases unmatched to any gene: 3. CDR3 sequence: CAISEPGTGGYNEQFF. DNA of the CDR3: TGTGCCATCAGTGAGCCCGGGACAGGGGGCTACAATGAGCAGTTCTTC.

The chain employs TRBV28 and TRBJ1-5, with D unresolved. This CDR3 contains 12 residues. Trimming left V 5 bases short and J 4 bases short, with 6 bases between. Germline CDR1 and CDR2: MDHEN and SYDVKM. The CDR3 nucleotides read TGTGCCAGCAGTCCCCCGAATCAGCCCCAGCATTTT. Amino acid sequence: CASSPPNQPQHF.

The rearrangement uses TRBV21-1 and TRBJ1-2; the table names TRBD1, a call not compared with the DNA. TRBV21-1 corresponds to a pseudogene. This CDR3 spans 16 amino acids. This CDR3 reads CASSMQSALGTGGYTF. The CDR3 coding sequence is TGTGCCAGCAGTATGCAGTCCGCCTTGGGAACAGGTGGCTACACCTTC.

This clone was seen a handful of times. V and J are TRBV27 and TRBJ2-2; TRBD1 is a possible D gene (6 bases). CDR1 MNHEY and CDR2 SMNVEV come from the germline V gene (reference sequence). V was cut by 2 bases and J by 1 base, with 8 bases left in between. This CDR3 has 15 amino acids. The CDR3 reads CASSLTGLNTGELFF. The CDR3 nucleotides read TGTGCCAGCAGTTTAACAGGGTTGAACACCGGGGAGCTGTTTTTT.

Details on this clone: The conserved phenylalanine or tryptophan is not found at the CDR3 terminus, so this likely reflects a read error. The DNA is omitted, as the CDR3 cannot be located on it reliably, and the CDR3 follows TCRdb's listing. The rearrangement links TRBV3-1 (or the pseudogene TRBV3-2) to TRBJ2-7; the D call in the table, TRBD2, was not verified against the DNA. The CDR3 has 13 amino acids, counting both end residues. CDR1 and CDR2 (germline): LGHDT, YNNKEL (reference sequence). This CDR3 is CASSQDPGTRSSY.

In DNA, the CDR3 is TGTGCCAGTAGTATGTATTCCACAGGGGCTGAAGCTTTCTTT. Protein: CASSMYSTGAEAFF. The chain recombines TRBV19 with TRBJ1-1, with 7 bases identical to TRBD1. The germline CDR1 and CDR2 sequences are LNHDA and SQIVND (reference sequence). Trimming took 3 bases from V and 6 from J; bases not matched to a gene: 7. CDR3 length: 14 amino acids.

V gene TRBV6-2 or TRBV6-3 combines with J gene TRBJ1-2; D unclear. The V and J ends lost 2 bases and 4 bases respectively, with 14 bases between them. The CDR3 is 15 residues long. The germline V gene encodes CDR1 MNHEY and CDR2 SVGEGT. The CDR3 spells CASSYGGKRAYGYTF. CDR3 coding DNA: TGTGCCAGCAGTTACGGAGGGAAGAGGGCCTATGGCTACACCTTC.

The DNA for the CDR3 is TGTGCCAGCGAAGGGCGGGCACGCGATAATTCACCCCTCCACTTT. Encoded protein: CASEGRARDNSPLHF. J is TRBJ1-6 and V is TRBV3-1 (or the pseudogene TRBV3-2), with D unresolved. CDR1 and CDR2 (germline): LGHDT, YNNKEL (reference sequence). Trimming pared 8 bases from V and 5 bases from J, leaving 16 bases between. The CDR3 totals 15 residues.

The gene calls are TRBV4-1 and TRBJ2-3; D perhaps matches TRBD1 (6 bases). Deletions cut 0 bases from V and 6 bases from J, with 10 bases between. The CDR3 covers 14 residues. Germline CDR1 reads MGHRA; CDR2 reads YSYEKL. The CDR3 bases are TGCGCCAGCAGCCAAGAGACAAGGGGGGATACGCAGTATTTT. The encoded protein is CASSQETRGDTQYF.